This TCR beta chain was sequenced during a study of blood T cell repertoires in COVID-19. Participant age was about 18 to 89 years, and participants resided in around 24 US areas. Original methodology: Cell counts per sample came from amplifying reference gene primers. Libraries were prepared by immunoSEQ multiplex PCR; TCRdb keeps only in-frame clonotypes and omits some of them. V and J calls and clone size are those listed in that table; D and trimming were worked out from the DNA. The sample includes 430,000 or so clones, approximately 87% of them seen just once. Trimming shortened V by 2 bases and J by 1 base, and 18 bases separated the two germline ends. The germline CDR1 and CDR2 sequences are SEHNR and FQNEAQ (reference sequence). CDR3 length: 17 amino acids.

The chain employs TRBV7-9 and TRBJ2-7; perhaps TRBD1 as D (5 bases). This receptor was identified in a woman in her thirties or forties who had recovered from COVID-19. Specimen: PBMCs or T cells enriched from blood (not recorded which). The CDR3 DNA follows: TGTGCCAGCAGCTTACGGGCAGGGCCCCGAACATCCTACGAGCAGTACTTC. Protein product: CASSLRAGPRTSYEQYF.